This TCR beta chain emerged from a study of CD8 T cell repertoires and HIV-1 epitope variants. Turning to the study itself: T cells were stimulated with Twenty-five Gag and Nef peptides separately. Epitopes were three Gag families plus Nef HW9 and YT9. Equal numbers of autologous T cell-negative cells presented antigen to enriched T cells. Points from the study as a whole: This assay reports beta chains of antigen-expanded cells, not T cell function.

The repertoire was sequenced with immunoSEQ multiplex PCR; TCRdb's copy has only in-frame clones and lacks some. Of about 4,600 clones detected, approximately 70% appear once; the ten largest clones hold 46%. The length of the CDR3 is 15 residues. V shed 3 bases, J shed 2 bases, and the junction held 6 bases outside the gene matches. Germline V gene lookup returns CDR1 SGHTA and CDR2 FQGNSA. Comment on this clone: The antigen remains unidentified.

The sequenced sample was cultured CD8+ T cells derived from PBMCs. The chain combines TRBV7-2 with TRBJ2-5; 7 bases map to TRBD1. This clonotype was sampled from a male donor with HIV. This CDR3 reads CASSLDRLPQETQYF. The CDR3 DNA reads TGTGCCAGCAGCTTGGACAGGCTACCTCAAGAGACCCAGTACTTC.